This is a list of T cell receptor beta chains from one sample in a study of shared clonotypes between healthy human individuals. TCRdb keeps only in-frame clones here, not all; method: immunoSEQ multiplex PCR. The table records some 2,100,000 clones, about 94% of them present only once. Input material: naive CD4+ T cells sorted from blood. The receptors originated from a man between 18 and 35 years old in good health. The CDR3 runs from the conserved cysteine through the conserved F or W. Fields, in order: J gene, D gene, V gene, CDR3 protein. The D gene is left open where the match is weak.

TRBJ2-7 - TRBV5-1 CASTLDAGTRSYEQYF
TRBJ1-2 TRBD1 TRBV11-2 CASSLPGGVYGYTF
TRBJ2-2 - TRBV7-8 CASGMGGELFF
TRBJ1-1 - TRBV7-3 CASSLTGGLNTEAFF
TRBJ2-7 TRBD2 TRBV27 CASSPPSGSFRGLREQYF
TRBJ2-7 - TRBV11-2 CASSARDYEQYF
TRBJ2-3 TRBD2 TRBV12-5 CASAPSGRTSSTDTQYF
TRBJ2-7 TRBD1 TRBV7-2 CASREPGGAYEQYF
TRBJ2-1 - TRBV7-9 CASSLAQVGYNEQFF
TRBJ2-3 TRBD2 TRBV6-5 CASSYLAGGTDTQYF
TRBJ1-1 - TRBV6-1 CASSDGQLNTEAFF
TRBJ2-7 - TRBV5-6 CASSPAGSGSYEQYF
TRBJ1-4 - TRBV5-1 CASSLVAAQGGFEKLFF
TRBJ2-7 TRBD1 TRBV5-1 CASSRTGISYEQYF
TRBJ2-7 - TRBV28 CASSFGQSHEQYF
TRBJ2-7 TRBD1 TRBV6-5 CASWTGHNKQYF
TRBJ1-5 - TRBV27 CASSPRRGDNQPQHF
TRBJ1-2 TRBD1 TRBV11-2 CASSLGATGDYGYGYTF
TRBJ2-1 TRBD2 TRBV7-2 CASSPSGTSGGSYNEQFF
TRBJ1-6 - TRBV5-1 CASSLAGSYNSPLHF
TRBJ2-2 TRBD1 TRBV6-1 CASSRDRVNTGELFF
TRBJ2-2 - TRBV9 CASSRQTAAGELFF
TRBJ2-7 - TRBV30 CAWRDSFGEQYF
TRBJ2-3 - TRBV14 CASSQKPRDTQYF
TRBJ2-7 TRBD2 TRBV28 CASSSPGTSGGPTSYEQYF
TRBJ2-1 TRBD2 TRBV7-6 CASSLSYLAGVSEQFF
TRBJ2-7 - TRBV9 CASSVGSGPYEQYF
TRBJ2-7 - TRBV28 CASSSSSRDRSVYEQYF
TRBJ1-4 TRBD1 TRBV30 CAWSRRTGENEKLFF
TRBJ2-1 - TRBV5-1 CASSLPGGDRGEQFF
TRBJ2-7 TRBD2 TRBV11-2 CASSLAGTSGIYEQYF
TRBJ1-1 - TRBV5-1 CASSLAGVTEAFF
TRBJ2-3 - TRBV2 CASSEALASTQYF
TRBJ2-7 TRBD2 TRBV28 CASRASVAGTYEQYF
TRBJ2-7 - TRBV6-1 CASSAPDRQYF
TRBJ2-2 TRBD2 TRBV9 CASSLSLGTSGTGELFF
TRBJ1-1 - TRBV7-8 CASSLGSFGFRGTEAFF
TRBJ2-5 TRBD1 TRBV10-3 CAIARTGGETQYF
TRBJ1-2 - TRBV29-1 CSVEVEVGGYTF
TRBJ2-3 - TRBV5-1 CASHPGTDTQYF
TRBJ1-3 TRBD1 TRBV14 CASSLALNRGPGNTIYF
TRBJ2-7 - TRBV7-2 CASSLVSGGRYEQYF
TRBJ2-7 - TRBV6-6 CASSYSGQFPDYEQYF
TRBJ2-1 TRBD2 TRBV9 CASSVDPGLAGGIYNEQFF
TRBJ2-7 TRBD1 TRBV7-9 CASSLAEPGQGVRSYEQYF
TRBJ2-7 - TRBV11-2 CASSLESPVSYEQYF
TRBJ2-3 TRBD2 TRBV7-2 CASPPVEAGGPPSTDTQYF
TRBJ2-7 - TRBV5-8 CASSLVLVQPSADFKQYF
TRBJ2-7 TRBD2 TRBV9 CASSVGNSGAYEQYF
TRBJ2-7 - TRBV10-2 CASSEAGVSYEQYF
TRBJ2-3 - TRBV18 CASSPLDSGDTQYF
TRBJ2-3 - TRBV6-5 CASSSARGVSTDTQYF
TRBJ1-3 - TRBV27 CASSLRGRPGVGNTIYF
TRBJ1-1 - TRBV5-1 CASSWKGFGDTEAFF
TRBJ2-3 - TRBV5-1 CASSLSGESTDTQYF
TRBJ2-2 - TRBV5-1 CASSPEGGGGTGELFF
TRBJ2-3 TRBD1 TRBV5-6 CASSEDRGRDTQYF
TRBJ2-3 - TRBV2 CASSAFGVTDTQYF
TRBJ1-1 - TRBV4-1 CASSQRGGVPTEAFF
TRBJ1-3 TRBD1 TRBV7-9 CASSFRDRGSGNTIYF